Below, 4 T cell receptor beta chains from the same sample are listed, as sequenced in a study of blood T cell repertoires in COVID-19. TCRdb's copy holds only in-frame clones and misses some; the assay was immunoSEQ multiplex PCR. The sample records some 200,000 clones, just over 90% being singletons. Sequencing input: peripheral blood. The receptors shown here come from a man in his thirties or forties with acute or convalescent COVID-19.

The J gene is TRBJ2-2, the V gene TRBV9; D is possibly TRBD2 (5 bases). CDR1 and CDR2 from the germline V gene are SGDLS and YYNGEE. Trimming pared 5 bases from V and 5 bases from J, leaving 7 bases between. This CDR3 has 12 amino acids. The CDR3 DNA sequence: TGTGCCAGCAGGAGGGATACCGGGGAGCTGTTTTTT. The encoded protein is CASRRDTGELFF.

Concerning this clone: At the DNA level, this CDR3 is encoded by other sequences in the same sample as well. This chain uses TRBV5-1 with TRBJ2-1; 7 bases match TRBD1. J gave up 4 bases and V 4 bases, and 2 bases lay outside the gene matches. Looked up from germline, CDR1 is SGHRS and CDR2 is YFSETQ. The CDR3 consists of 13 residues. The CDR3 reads CASSLTGYNEQFF. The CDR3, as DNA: TGCGCCAGCAGCCTGACAGGGTACAATGAGCAGTTCTTC.

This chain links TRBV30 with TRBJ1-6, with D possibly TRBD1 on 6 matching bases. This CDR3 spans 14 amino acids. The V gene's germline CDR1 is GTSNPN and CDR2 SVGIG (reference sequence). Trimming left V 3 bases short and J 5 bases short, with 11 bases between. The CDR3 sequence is CAWSPDRDNSPLHF. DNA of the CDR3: TGTGCCTGGAGCCCGGACAGAGATAATTCACCCCTCCACTTT.

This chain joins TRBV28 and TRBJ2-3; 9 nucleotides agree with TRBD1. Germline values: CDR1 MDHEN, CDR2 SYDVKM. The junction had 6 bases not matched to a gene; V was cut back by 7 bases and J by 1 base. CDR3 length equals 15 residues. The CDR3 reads CASTDWTGGTDTQYF. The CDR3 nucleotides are TGTGCCAGCACCGACTGGACAGGGGGCACAGATACGCAGTATTTT.